This entry lists 24 T cell receptor beta chains sequenced from one sample in a study of T cell responses to AZD1222 COVID-19 vaccine. Sequencing used immunoSEQ multiplex PCR; TCRdb keeps in-frame clones, though not all of them. The repertoire holds 190,000 or so clones, roughly 90% seen once, with around 3% in the top ten. Sequences were derived from peripheral blood, sampled 28 days after the second AZD1222 dose. The receptors were gathered from an adult who received the AZD1222 COVID-19 vaccine.

The chain recombines TRBV5-1 with TRBJ2-1; a weak D match, TRBD2 (5 bases). This CDR3 has 14 amino acids. With 0 bases removed from V and 6 bases from J, the gap between germline ends came to 10 bases. Germline loops: CDR1 SGHRS, CDR2 YFSETQ. The CDR3 DNA reads TGCGCCAGCAGCTTGGGAGGGAGTAGCAATGAGCAGTTCTTC. It yields the protein CASSLGGSSNEQFF.

The chain uses TRBV6-5 and TRBJ2-3; the D gene could be TRBD1 or TRBD2 (7 bases each). Germline values: CDR1 MNHEY, CDR2 SVGAGI. V was cut by 8 bases and J by 1 base, with 13 bases left in between. The CDR3 loop spans 14 amino acids. The CDR3 is CASRGDSGTDTQYF. Written as DNA, the CDR3 is TGTGCCAGCCGGGGGGACAGCGGCACAGATACGCAGTATTTT.

The chain couples TRBV29-1 to TRBJ1-1; D call uncertain. CDR1 SQVTM and CDR2 ANQGSEA come from the germline V gene. The CDR3 loop spans 13 amino acids. Between the trimmed V and J ends, which lost 4 bases and 6 bases, there was a span of 15 bases. CDR3: CSVVGRLAAEAFF. In nucleotides, the CDR3 is TGCAGCGTTGTTGGACGCTTGGCGGCTGAAGCTTTCTTT.

The gene calls are TRBV5-1 and TRBJ1-3; the match to TRBD1 covers 7 bases. This CDR3 is 15 amino acids long. Germline CDR1 reads SGHRS; CDR2 reads YFSETQ. The ends lost 5 bases at V and 2 bases at J; junction bases unmatched: 7. The CDR3 protein is CASRERGLAGNTIYF. The CDR3, as DNA: TGCGCCAGCAGAGAGAGGGGGCTGGCTGGAAACACCATATATTTT.

The J gene is TRBJ2-3, the V gene TRBV15, with D possibly TRBD2 on 6 matching bases. The V and J ends lost 0 bases and 6 bases respectively, with 13 bases between them. From germline, CDR1 is LNHNV and CDR2 YYDKDF (reference sequence). The CDR3 runs 15 residues. The CDR3: CATSRDLGGRDTQYF. CDR3 coding DNA: TGTGCCACCAGCAGAGACCTGGGGGGACGGGATACGCAGTATTTT.

This clone was seen a single time. V usage is TRBV10-3 and J usage is TRBJ2-3; 10 positions agree with TRBD2. V gave up 4 bases and J gave up 2 bases; unmatched junction bases: 9. The CDR3 loop spans 17 amino acids. Germline values: CDR1 ENHRY, CDR2 SYGVKD. This chain's CDR3 is CAISGGGTSVFTDTQYF. Written as DNA, the CDR3 is TGTGCCATCAGTGGGGGAGGGACTAGCGTTTTCACAGATACGCAGTATTTT.

The chain links TRBV13 to TRBJ1-4; 8 positions agree with TRBD1. Unmatched junction bases numbered 7, after V lost 5 bases and J lost 8 bases. The length of the CDR3 is 14 residues. Germline V lookup: CDR1 PRHDT, CDR2 FYEKMQ (reference sequence). Written as DNA, the CDR3 is TGTGCCAGCAGCCTCCAGGGGGCCGGGGAAAAACTGTTTTTT. It specifies CASSLQGAGEKLFF.

The V and J genes are TRBV2 and TRBJ2-4; TRBD2 matches 11 bases. Germline V gene data show CDR1 as SNHLY and CDR2 as FYNNEI. This CDR3 contains 14 residues. V was clipped by 6 bases and J by 8 bases; unmatched bases: 6. The CDR3 is CASSTTSGMDIQYF. The DNA of the CDR3 is TGTGCCAGCAGCACGACTAGCGGGATGGACATTCAGTACTTC.

This chain uses TRBV3-1 (or the pseudogene TRBV3-2) with TRBJ2-2, with unresolved D. The CDR3 is 15 residues long. CDR1 is LGHDT, CDR2 YNNKEL, per germline (reference sequence). Trimming took 0 bases from V and 7 from J, leaving 12 bases between them. In DNA form, the CDR3 reads TGTGCCAGCAGCCAAGATGGCGCGTACGGCGGGGAGCTGTTTTTT. Its translation: CASSQDGAYGGELFF.

The chain combines TRBV3-1 (or the pseudogene TRBV3-2) with TRBJ1-5; D not resolved. V lost 1 base and J 3 bases, leaving 4 bases between the germline ends. CDR3 length: 13 residues. Germline CDR1 reads LGHDT; CDR2 reads YNNKEL (reference sequence). The CDR3 DNA reads TGTGCCAGCAGCCAAGGCCCCAATCAGCCCCAGCATTTT. Encoded protein: CASSQGPNQPQHF.

This clone showed up just once. The CDR3 DNA is TGTGCCTGGAGTGTAATAAACGGTCCGTATGAGCAGTTCTTC. Encoded protein: CAWSVINGPYEQFF. The rearrangement uses TRBV30 and TRBJ2-1, with D unresolved. V dropped 0 bases and J dropped 8 bases, with 14 bases sitting between them. The CDR3 is 14 residues long. Germline CDR1 reads GTSNPN; CDR2 reads SVGIG (reference sequence).

The J gene is TRBJ2-7, the V gene TRBV5-1; D gene uncertain. The CDR3 length is 12 residues. V lost 0 bases and J lost 4, with 5 bases in between. Germline loops: CDR1 SGHRS, CDR2 YFSETQ. The CDR3 bases are TGCGCCAGCAGCTTGGTCGGTTACGAGCAGTACTTC. It translates to CASSLVGYEQYF.

The chain combines TRBV30 with TRBJ2-7; 10 positions match TRBD1. The CDR3 has 14 residues. V was clipped by 2 bases and J by 5 bases; unmatched bases: 6. In germline, CDR1 is GTSNPN, CDR2 SVGIG (reference sequence). CDR3 coding DNA: TGTGCCTGGAGTACTGGACAGGGGGTAGACGAGCAGTACTTC. Protein sequence: CAWSTGQGVDEQYF. Complete variable domain (other parts from reference TRBV30 and TRBJ2-7): SQTIHQWPATLVQPVGSPLSLECTVEGTSNPNLYWYRQAAGRGLQLLFYSVGIGQISSEVPQNLSASRPQDRQFILSSKKLLLSDSGFYLCAWSTGQGVDEQYFGPGTRLTVT.

The chain uses TRBV29-1 and TRBJ1-2, with D unresolved. V dropped 2 bases and J dropped 2 bases, with 6 bases sitting between them. The CDR3 totals 12 residues. The germline V gene encodes CDR1 SQVTM and CDR2 ANQGSEA. This chain's CDR3 is CSVEQANYGYTF. DNA of the CDR3: TGCAGCGTTGAACAGGCCAACTATGGCTACACCTTC.

The chain links TRBV11-2 to TRBJ2-1, with TRBD2 identical over 7 bases. The germline V gene encodes CDR1 SGHAT and CDR2 FQNNGV. V shed 2 bases, J shed 2 bases, and the junction held 3 bases outside the gene matches. This CDR3 is built from 15 residues. This CDR3 reads CASSLRSGTYNEQFF. The DNA of the CDR3 is TGTGCCAGCAGCTTACGAAGCGGGACCTACAATGAGCAGTTCTTC.

This clone was seen a handful of times. This chain connects TRBV4-2 to TRBJ1-1; 9 positions match TRBD1. V lost 2 bases, J lost 8 bases, and 3 bases stayed unmatched. Germline CDR1 reads LGHNA; CDR2 reads YNFKEQ. The length of the CDR3 is 13 residues. The CDR3: CASSQWGTGEAFF. CDR3 in DNA: TGTGCCAGCAGCCAATGGGGGACAGGGGAAGCTTTCTTT.

J is TRBJ2-1 and V is TRBV4-1; D perhaps matches TRBD2 (5 bases). CDR1 is MGHRA and CDR2 is YSYEKL in the germline V gene. The CDR3 runs to 17 residues. V was clipped by 3 bases and J by 2 bases, with 17 bases between them. The CDR3 nucleotides read TGCGCCAGCAGCCACGCGGGCGGTCCAGAGACCTACAATGAGCAGTTCTTC. It yields the protein CASSHAGGPETYNEQFF.

The chain couples TRBV19 to TRBJ1-5, with unresolved D. V was shortened by 7 bases and J by 2 bases, with 15 bases between the two germline ends. Germline V lookup: CDR1 LNHDA, CDR2 SQIVND (reference sequence). The CDR3 runs to 15 residues. The CDR3 nucleotides read TGTGCCAGTAAGGATCAGGCGAGGGGCAATCAGCCCCAGCATTTT. Translated, it gives CASKDQARGNQPQHF.

This clone has a single count. This chain uses TRBV7-2 with TRBJ2-5, with TRBD1 matching over 8 bases. The CDR3 has 13 amino acids. The germline gives CDR1 SGHTA, CDR2 FQGNSA. J was trimmed by 3 bases and V by 7 bases; bases with no gene match: 4. This CDR3 reads CASTPDREETQYF. CDR3 nucleotide sequence: TGTGCCAGCACCCCGGACAGGGAAGAGACCCAGTACTTC.

V gene TRBV5-1 combines with J gene TRBJ2-1, with D hard to call. Looked up from germline, CDR1 is SGHRS and CDR2 is YFSETQ. V shed 4 bases and J shed 7 bases, with 9 bases lying between them. The CDR3 is 12 amino acids. CDR3 region: CASSQDRNEQFF. CDR3 bases: TGCGCCAGCAGCCAGGACCGTAATGAGCAGTTCTTC.

The chain combines TRBV5-1 with TRBJ1-2; D perhaps matches TRBD1 (5 bases). Germline lookup yields CDR1 SGHRS and CDR2 YFSETQ. Trimming removed 1 base at V and 5 bases at J, with 9 bases between. The CDR3 covers 13 residues. Here the CDR3 reads CASSLIRGYGYTF. CDR3 bases: TGCGCCAGCAGCTTGATACGGGGGTATGGCTACACCTTC.

CDR3 loop: CSVSKGGETQYF. CDR3 sequence (DNA): TGCAGCGTCTCAAAGGGGGGAGAGACCCAGTACTTC. This chain uses TRBV29-1 with TRBJ2-5; D possibly matches TRBD1 or TRBD2 (6 bases each). V was clipped by 6 bases and J by 4 bases, with 12 bases between them. This CDR3 has 12 amino acids. Germline V gene lookup returns CDR1 SQVTM and CDR2 ANQGSEA.

The chain recombines TRBV18 with TRBJ2-1; 9 positions match TRBD1. The CDR3 covers 14 residues. CDR1 and CDR2 (germline): KGHSH, LQKENI. J gave up 9 bases and V 5 bases, and 8 bases lay outside the gene matches. The CDR3 nucleotides read TGTGCCAGCTCAACCGGGACAGGGAGGTTTGAGCAGTTCTTC. Its protein is CASSTGTGRFEQFF.

The genes are TRBV7-2 and TRBJ1-2; D gene uncertain. Trimming took off 6 bases at V and 8 bases at J, with 31 bases between the two ends. The germline gives CDR1 SGHTA, CDR2 FQGNSA. The CDR3 has 18 amino acids. In nucleotides, the CDR3 is TGTGCCAGCAGGAACCCAAACAGTAGGGCCCCCCTTACCGGGGGCTACACCTTC. Residues: CASRNPNSRAPLTGGYTF.